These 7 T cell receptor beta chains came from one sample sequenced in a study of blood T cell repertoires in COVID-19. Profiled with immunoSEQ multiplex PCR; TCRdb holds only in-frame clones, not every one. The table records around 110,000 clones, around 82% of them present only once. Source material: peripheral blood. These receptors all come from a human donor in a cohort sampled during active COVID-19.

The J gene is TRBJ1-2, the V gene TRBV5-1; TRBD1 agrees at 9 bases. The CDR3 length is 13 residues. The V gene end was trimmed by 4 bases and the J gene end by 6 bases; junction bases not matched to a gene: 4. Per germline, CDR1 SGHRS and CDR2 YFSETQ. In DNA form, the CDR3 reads TGCGCCAGCAGCCCGGGACAGGGTGATGGCTACACCTTC. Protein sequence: CASSPGQGDGYTF.

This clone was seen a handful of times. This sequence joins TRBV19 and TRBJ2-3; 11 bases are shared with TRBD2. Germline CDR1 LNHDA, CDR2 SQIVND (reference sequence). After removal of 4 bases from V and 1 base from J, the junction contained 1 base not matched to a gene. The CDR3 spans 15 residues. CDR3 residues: CASSRGLAGTDTQYF. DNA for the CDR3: TGTGCCAGTAGTAGGGGACTAGCGGGCACAGATACGCAGTATTTT.

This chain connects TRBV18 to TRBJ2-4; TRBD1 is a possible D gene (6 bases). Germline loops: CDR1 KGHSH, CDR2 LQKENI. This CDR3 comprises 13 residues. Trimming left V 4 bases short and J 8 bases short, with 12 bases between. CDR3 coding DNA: TGTGCCAGCTCACGGGGGCTAGATGACATTCAGTACTTC. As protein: CASSRGLDDIQYF. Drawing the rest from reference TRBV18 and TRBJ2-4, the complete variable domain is NAGVMQNPRHLVRRRGQEARLRCSPMKGHSHVYWYRQLPEEGLKFMVYLQKENIIDESGMPKERFSAEFPKEGPSILRIQQVVRGDSAAYFCASSRGLDDIQYFGAGTRLSVL.

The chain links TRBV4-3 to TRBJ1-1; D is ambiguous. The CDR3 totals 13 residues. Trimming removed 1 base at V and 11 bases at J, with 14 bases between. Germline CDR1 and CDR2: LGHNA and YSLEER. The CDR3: CASSQGWNERAFF. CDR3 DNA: TGCGCCAGCAGCCAAGGGTGGAACGAGAGGGCTTTCTTT.

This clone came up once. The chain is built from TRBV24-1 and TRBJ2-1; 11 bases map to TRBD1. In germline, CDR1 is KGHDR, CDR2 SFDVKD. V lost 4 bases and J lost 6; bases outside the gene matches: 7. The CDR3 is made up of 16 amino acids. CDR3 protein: CATSDPPGQGANEQFF. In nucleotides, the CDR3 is TGTGCCACCAGTGACCCCCCCGGACAGGGGGCCAATGAGCAGTTCTTC.

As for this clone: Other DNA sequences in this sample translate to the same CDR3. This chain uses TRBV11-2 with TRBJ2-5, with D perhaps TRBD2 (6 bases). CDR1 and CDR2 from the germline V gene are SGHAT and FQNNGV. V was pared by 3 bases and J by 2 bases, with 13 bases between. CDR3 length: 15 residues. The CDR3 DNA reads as TGTGCCAGCAGCTTGGAAGGACTAAGGCAAGAGACCCAGTACTTC. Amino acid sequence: CASSLEGLRQETQYF.

This CDR3 is CASSPAGRLAGNTIYF. The CDR3 DNA reads as TGTGCCAGCAGTCCCGCGGGACGGCTAGCTGGAAACACCATATATTTT. The V call is TRBV6-2 or TRBV6-3, the J call TRBJ1-3; D perhaps matches TRBD1 (5 bases). Trimming removed 5 bases at V and 2 bases at J, with 16 bases between. The CDR3 sequence is 16 residues long. The germline CDR1 and CDR2 sequences are MNHEY and SVGEGT.